Following are 15 T cell receptor beta chains from one sample sequenced in a study of shared clonotypes between healthy human individuals. Assay used: immunoSEQ multiplex PCR; TCRdb lists only in-frame clones, some missing. The profile covers over a million clones, with about three quarters appearing a single time and approximately 1.5% taken by the ten largest. Sequencing was done on a sample of memory CD4+ T cells sorted from blood. The subset is: CD45RA-negative fraction. All receptors come from a man between 18 and 35 years old in good health.

The rearrangement uses TRBV27 and TRBJ2-6, with D possibly called TRBD1 or TRBD2 (6 bases each). The CDR3 has 21 amino acids. Per the germline V gene, CDR1 is MNHEY and CDR2 is SMNVEV (reference sequence). Deletions cut 5 bases from V and 0 bases from J, with 26 bases between. Written as DNA, the CDR3 is TGTGCCAGCAGTCCCCTCATACCAGGGCCAAGGGGGGACTCTGGGGCCAACGTCCTGACTTTC. As protein: CASSPLIPGPRGDSGANVLTF.

This clone was detected a few times. The rearrangement links TRBV30 to TRBJ1-3; 7 positions match TRBD1. This CDR3 is 16 amino acids long. Germline V gene sequence: CDR1 GTSNPN, CDR2 SVGIG (reference sequence). Trimming took 3 bases from V and 0 from J; bases not matched to a gene: 8. CDR3 region: CAWRKQGTISGNTIYF. In DNA form, the CDR3 reads TGTGCCTGGAGAAAACAGGGGACCATCTCTGGAAACACCATATATTTT.

This clone was detected once. V gene TRBV30 combines with J gene TRBJ1-3, with 7 bases aligning to TRBD1. The J segment lost 4 bases and the V segment lost 1 base, leaving 7 bases of the junction unmatched. Germline CDR1 is GTSNPN and CDR2 is SVGIG (reference sequence). The CDR3 runs 15 residues. In nucleotides, the CDR3 is TGTGCCTGGAGTGACCAAACGGGACAGGGAAACACCATATATTTT. Residues: CAWSDQTGQGNTIYF.

The chain carries TRBV6-6 and TRBJ1-2; D is undetermined. Germline V lookup: CDR1 MNHNY, CDR2 SVGAGI (reference sequence). Trimming cost V 8 bases and J 4 bases, with 8 bases left between them. The CDR3 consists of 11 residues. The CDR3 sequence is CASELGYGYTF. CDR3 in DNA: TGTGCCAGCGAACTAGGCTATGGCTACACCTTC.

This sequence joins TRBV7-2 and TRBJ2-5; unclear D gene. The CDR3 consists of 13 residues. From germline, CDR1 is SGHTA and CDR2 FQGNSA. V gave up 4 bases and J gave up 4 bases, with 10 bases separating them. The CDR3 loop is CASSSNLVETQYF. The CDR3 DNA follows: TGTGCCAGCAGCTCCAACCTGGTAGAGACCCAGTACTTC.

The chain carries TRBV7-2 and TRBJ2-3; D may be TRBD2 (5 bases). The germline V gene encodes CDR1 SGHTA and CDR2 FQGNSA. This CDR3 is 15 amino acids long. V shed 4 bases and J shed 4 bases, with 15 bases lying between them. The CDR3 protein is CASSSLARDPDTQYF. CDR3 nucleotides: TGTGCCAGCAGCTCCTTAGCCCGGGATCCAGATACGCAGTATTTT.

This clone was detected a few times. The chain recombines TRBV9 with TRBJ2-1, with TRBD1 identical over 7 bases. Trimming at V came to 4 bases and at J to 2 bases, leaving 6 bases not matched to a gene. This CDR3 is 15 amino acids long. Looked up from germline, CDR1 is SGDLS and CDR2 is YYNGEE. This CDR3 is CASSPRTGAYNEQFF. CDR3 DNA sequence: TGTGCCAGCAGCCCCCGGACAGGTGCCTACAATGAGCAGTTCTTC.

The CDR3 nucleotides are TGCAGTGCTGTACAGGCGACTGAAGCTTTCTTT. It is translated as CSAVQATEAFF. The chain has TRBV20-1 and TRBJ1-1, with D possibly TRBD1 on 5 matching bases. The ends were cut back, 5 bases at V and 5 bases at J, with 9 bases in the middle. CDR1 and CDR2 from the germline V gene are DFQATT and SNEGSKA (reference sequence). This CDR3 has 11 residues.

The chain carries TRBV19 and TRBJ2-1, with 15 bases matching TRBD2. Germline V CDR1 and CDR2: LNHDA, SQIVND (reference sequence). The CDR3 is made up of 21 amino acids. J lost 0 bases, V lost 7 bases, and 16 bases had no gene match. The chain's CDR3 is CASKETITGTSGRSSYNEQFF. As DNA, the CDR3 is TGTGCCAGTAAGGAGACGATAACCGGGACTAGCGGGAGGAGCTCCTACAATGAGCAGTTCTTC.

The J gene is TRBJ1-2, the V gene TRBV28; D perhaps matches TRBD1 (5 bases). Germline CDR1 and CDR2: MDHEN and SYDVKM. The CDR3 is made up of 14 amino acids. Trimming pared 6 bases from V and 8 bases from J, leaving 19 bases between. The chain's CDR3 is CASREVDRAVGYTF. The CDR3 bases are TGTGCCAGCAGAGAGGTAGACAGAGCTGTGGGCTACACCTTC.

The rearrangement links TRBV9 to TRBJ1-1; no clear D gene. The CDR3 has 15 amino acids. CDR1 and CDR2 (germline): SGDLS, YYNGEE. The V and J ends lost 2 bases and 4 bases respectively, with 15 bases between them. The CDR3 region is CASSVTGLVGTEAFF. CDR3 DNA: TGTGCCAGCAGCGTCACCGGGCTTGTGGGCACTGAAGCTTTCTTT. Drawing the rest from reference TRBV9 and TRBJ1-1, the complete variable domain is DSGVTQTPKHLITATGQRVTLRCSPRSGDLSVYWYQQSLDQGLQFLIQYYNGEERAKGNILERFSAQQFPDLHSELNLSSLELGDSALYFCASSVTGLVGTEAFFGQGTRLTVV.

This sequence joins TRBV7-2 and TRBJ2-6; D unresolved. The CDR3 spans 16 residues. Germline lookup yields CDR1 SGHTA and CDR2 FQGNSA. Trimming stripped 2 bases from V and 2 bases from J, with 10 bases between. The CDR3 loop is CASSLWDGPGANVLTF. The CDR3 coding sequence is TGTGCCAGCAGCTTATGGGATGGCCCTGGGGCCAACGTCCTGACTTTC.

V gene TRBV7-2 combines with J gene TRBJ2-6; D unclear. CDR1 is SGHTA and CDR2 is FQGNSA in the germline V gene. This CDR3 region has 16 residues. The germline V and J ends were trimmed by 1 base and 0 bases, with 7 bases remaining between them. DNA for the CDR3: TGTGCCAGCAGCTTAGGAGCTCCCTCTGGGGCCAACGTCCTGACTTTC. Its translation: CASSLGAPSGANVLTF.

This chain links TRBV7-8 with TRBJ2-7; D not certain. Germline CDR1 SGHVS, CDR2 FQNEAQ. CDR3 length equals 12 residues. The germline V and J ends were trimmed by 3 bases and 5 bases, with 8 bases remaining between them. The DNA for the CDR3 is TGTGCCAGCAGCTTTGTCAGGAACGAGCAGTACTTC. Its translation: CASSFVRNEQYF.

The V gene is TRBV19, the J gene TRBJ2-3; TRBD1 matches at 8 bases. There are 16 residues in the CDR3. The germline CDR1 and CDR2 sequences are LNHDA and SQIVND (reference sequence). J was trimmed by 1 base and V by 3 bases; bases with no gene match: 6. The CDR3 bases are TGTGCCAGTAGTATTACTGGACAGGGCCGCACAGATACGCAGTATTTT. Protein product: CASSITGQGRTDTQYF.